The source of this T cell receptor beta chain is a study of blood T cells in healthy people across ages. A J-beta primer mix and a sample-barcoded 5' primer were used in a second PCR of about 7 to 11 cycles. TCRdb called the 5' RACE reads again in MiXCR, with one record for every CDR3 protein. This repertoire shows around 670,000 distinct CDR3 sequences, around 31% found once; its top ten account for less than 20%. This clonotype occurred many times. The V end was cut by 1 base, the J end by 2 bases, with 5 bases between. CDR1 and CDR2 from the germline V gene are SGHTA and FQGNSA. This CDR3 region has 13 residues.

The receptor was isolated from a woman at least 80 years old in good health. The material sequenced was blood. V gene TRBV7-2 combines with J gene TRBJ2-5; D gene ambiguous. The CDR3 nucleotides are TGTGCCAGCAGCTTAGGGGCGCAAGAGACCCAGTACTTC. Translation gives CASSLGAQETQYF.